The clone carrying this TCR beta chain was picked up a small number of times. The antigen remains undetermined. One end of the junction is discordant with germline, which a read error may explain. The germline V gene encodes CDR1 MDHEN and CDR2 SYDVKM. The CDR3 has 17 residues. These data originate in a study of early T cells in non-severe SARS-CoV-2 infection. For the study at large: Chains were unpaired, as sequencing was done on bulk RNA from unsorted whole blood. The study, taken as a whole, reports: Matching against VDJdb likely underestimated virus-specific expansions, favoring anti-spike CD8.

The library protocol tagged individual cDNA molecules with unique molecular identifiers. TCRdb re-called the 5' RACE reads with MiXCR, one entry per CDR3 protein. The sample contains about 98,000 distinct CDR3 sequences, about an eighth of which appear only once. The receptor was derived from an adult who was a healthcare worker with PCR-confirmed SARS-CoV-2 infection or an uninfected control (not recorded which). V gene TRBV28 combines with J gene TRBJ2-7; D may match TRBD1 or TRBD2 (5 bases each). Sequencing was performed on whole blood. Here the CDR3 reads CASSLTIRDVRVPEQYF. As DNA, the CDR3 is TGCGCCAGCAGTTTAACAATCCGGGATGTCAGGGTACCCGAGCAGTACTTC.